In its sample, the clone carrying this T cell receptor (beta chain) was seen a few times. What it binds is unknown. This sample stems from a study of response to subunit inactivated influenza vaccine. Study-level points and caveats: Few additional T cells are recruited per seasonal influenza vaccination, authors suggested.

TCRdb used MiXCR to reprocess the RT-PCR reads, holding one entry per CDR3 protein. The profile covers approximately 230,000 distinct CDR3 sequences, with roughly an eighth appearing a single time and about 7.8% taken by the ten largest. This CDR3 comprises 13 residues. Germline V lookup: CDR1 KGHSH, CDR2 LQKENI. Trimming cost V 3 bases and J 6 bases, with 9 bases left between them. The sample here was non-naive T cells sorted from PBMCs, taken around 15 days before vaccination. The chain links TRBV18 to TRBJ2-1; D remains ambiguous. The receptor's source is a man aged 50 to 59 who received an inactivated influenza vaccine. This chain's CDR3 is CASSPWDGNEQFF. CDR3 nucleotides: TGTGCCAGCTCACCTTGGGATGGCAATGAGCAGTTCTTC.